Described below is a single TCR beta chain sequence and its context. What it recognizes is unknown. Per germline, CDR1 MNHEY and CDR2 SVGEGT. Trimming shortened V by 9 bases and J by 6 bases, and 8 bases separated the two germline ends. The CDR3 runs to 10 residues. Each TCR beta cDNA library carried unique molecular identifiers. TCRdb reprocessed the PCR reads via MiXCR and lists one record per CDR3 protein. The sample holds 400,000 to 500,000 distinct CDR3 sequences, roughly 40% seen once. The sample belongs to a study of post-analysis software for immune sequencing data. Study conclusions and caveats: Patients had higher frequencies than controls of about five TRBV segments, including TRBV5-6, TRBV5-1 and TRBV20-1. Strong same-batch co-clustering of samples appeared with F measure clustering.

Sequencing was performed on blood. The rearrangement links TRBV6-2 or TRBV6-3 to TRBJ1-2; D is undetermined. This TCR was sampled from a girl between 2 and 10 years old with multiple sclerosis. The CDR3 DNA reads TGTGCCAGTGGGAGGGATGGCTACACCTTC. It translates to CASGRDGYTF.